One sample yielded the 31 T cell receptor beta chains listed below, sequenced in a study of T-cell reconstitution after alpha-beta-depleted transplantation in children. As it was prepared, the TCRbeta library received unique molecular identifiers. TCRdb independently ran MiXCR on the PCR reads; one entry per CDR3 protein. The sample yields roughly 200,000 distinct CDR3 sequences, approximately 11% seen once. The sample here was PBMCs, taken before TCRalphabeta/CD19-depleted stem cell transplant. All receptors come from a child younger than two with acute myeloid leukemia, due to receive a stem cell transplant.

This clonotype has at least ten counts. The chain has TRBV12-3 or TRBV12-4 and TRBJ2-7; 8 positions match TRBD1. This CDR3 spans 14 amino acids. Trimming cost V 6 bases and J 4 bases; bases outside gene matches: 8. CDR3 in DNA: TGTGCCAGCAGGAGACAGGGGTTGAATTACGAGCAGTACTTC. Translating gives CASRRQGLNYEQYF.

In this sample, this clonotype turned up many times. The chain carries TRBV4-1 and TRBJ2-3; D gene ambiguous. Trimming shortened V by 0 bases and J by 8 bases, and 6 bases separated the two germline ends. Germline-derived CDR1 and CDR2 are MGHRA and YSYEKL. CDR3 size: 12 residues. CDR3 bases: TGCGCCAGCAGCCAAGAAGGCACTACGCAGTATTTT. The encoded protein is CASSQEGTTQYF.

There are many counts of this clonotype. V and J are TRBV15 and TRBJ2-3; 10 nucleotides line up with TRBD1. Looked up from germline, CDR1 is LNHNV and CDR2 is YYDKDF (reference sequence). With 7 bases clipped from V and 2 bases from J, the junction kept 3 bases outside the gene matches. The CDR3 has 14 residues. CDR3 in amino acids: CATNGQGVTDTQYF. The CDR3 region has the DNA TGTGCCACCAACGGACAGGGGGTCACAGATACGCAGTATTTT.

This clonotype was counted ten times or more. V gene TRBV21-1 combines with J gene TRBJ2-7; TRBD1 is the table's D call, not checked against the DNA. TRBV21-1 is a pseudogene locus. The CDR3 extends over 17 amino acids. The CDR3 region has the DNA TGTGCCAGCACCCCGAACCAGGGGGTGGGGCACACCTACGAGCAGTACTTC. Protein: CASTPNQGVGHTYEQYF.

This clonotype was picked up one time. A read error may be the cause here, since a much bigger clone is one base away. The chain carries TRBV5-6 and TRBJ1-4; possibly TRBD1 for D (6 bases). CDR1 and CDR2 from the germline V gene are SGHDT and YYEEEE. Deletions cut 4 bases from V and 6 bases from J, with 16 bases between. This CDR3 is built from 15 residues. The CDR3 spells CASSLPGQPYEKLFF. DNA of the CDR3: TGTGCCAGCAGCCTTCCGGGACAACCTTATGAAAAACTGTTTTTT.

This clonotype has a count of ten or more. The chain joins TRBV5-1 to TRBJ1-2; the D is unclear. The CDR3 spans 13 residues. The germline V gene encodes CDR1 SGHRS and CDR2 YFSETQ. Trimming took off 5 bases at V and 4 bases at J, with 12 bases between the two ends. The CDR3 here is CASSQEGAYGYTF. The CDR3 DNA reads TGCGCCAGCAGTCAGGAGGGTGCCTATGGCTACACCTTC.

The sample holds many counts of this clonotype. The chain uses TRBV4-3 and TRBJ2-7; D is possibly TRBD1 (6 bases). V lost 1 base and J 3 bases, leaving 22 bases between the germline ends. Germline lookup yields CDR1 LGHNA and CDR2 YSLEER. The length of the CDR3 is 18 residues. CDR3 sequence (DNA): TGCGCCAGCAGCCAAGCAGGGGTGGGGTCGGGACCCGTCTACGAGCAGTACTTC. Translated, it gives CASSQAGVGSGPVYEQYF.

This clonotype was picked up many times. The rearrangement joins TRBV10-2 to TRBJ2-1; possibly TRBD2 for D (7 bases). Per germline, CDR1 WSHSY and CDR2 SAAADI. This CDR3 contains 17 residues. V was shortened by 6 bases and J by 2 bases, with 20 bases between the two germline ends. The CDR3 region is CASRGQGRETPYNEQFF. For the CDR3, the DNA is TGCGCCAGCAGGGGACAAGGGCGGGAGACCCCCTACAATGAGCAGTTCTTC.

This clonotype was counted ten times or more. The chain joins TRBV6-2 or TRBV6-3 to TRBJ2-1; 11 bases are shared with TRBD1. V lost 2 bases and J lost 5; bases outside the gene matches: 8. The CDR3 is 17 amino acids. CDR1 and CDR2 from the germline V gene are MNHEY and SVGEGT. CDR3 nucleotide sequence: TGTGCCAGCAGTTACACCCTAGGGACAGGGGGAAACAATGAGCAGTTCTTC. Translating it yields CASSYTLGTGGNNEQFF.

The chain uses TRBV12-3 or TRBV12-4 and TRBJ1-1; 8 bases line up with TRBD1. The CDR3 is 15 residues long. Trimming removed 3 bases from V and 1 base from J; junction bases left unmatched: 4. The CDR3 coding sequence is TGTGCCAGCAGTTTGATGGGGACAGGGAACACTGAAGCTTTCTTT. Its protein is CASSLMGTGNTEAFF.

This clonotype was seen ten or more times. The genes are TRBV20-1 and TRBJ2-1; D possibly corresponds to TRBD2 (5 bases). Trimming left V 3 bases short and J 5 bases short, with 17 bases between. Germline V gives CDR1 DFQATT, CDR2 SNEGSKA (reference sequence). The CDR3 length is 15 residues. CDR3 nucleotides: TGCAGTGCTAGGGCACTGGGCGGGCCTGACAATGAGCAGTTCTTC. Its protein is CSARALGGPDNEQFF.

This clonotype was counted ten times or more. This rearrangement joins TRBV7-2 to TRBJ2-7; TRBD2 matches at 9 bases. Germline V gene sequence: CDR1 SGHTA, CDR2 FQGNSA. V was pared by 2 bases and J by 6 bases, with 5 bases of the junction left unmatched. This CDR3 comprises 14 residues. The CDR3 region is CASSLRRGRAEQYF. CDR3 DNA sequence: TGTGCCAGCAGCTTACGTCGCGGGAGGGCCGAGCAGTACTTC.

J is TRBJ2-5 and V is TRBV30, with 14 bases fitting TRBD2. CDR3 length: 15 residues. Germline assignment: CDR1 GTSNPN and CDR2 SVGIG (reference sequence). Trimming at V came to 0 bases and at J to 3 bases, leaving 0 bases not matched to a gene. The CDR3 here is CAWSVGLAGEETQYF. For the CDR3, the DNA is TGTGCCTGGAGTGTGGGACTAGCGGGAGAAGAGACCCAGTACTTC.

This clonotype has a count of ten or more. The V and J genes are TRBV7-9 and TRBJ1-2, with D unclear. The CDR3 runs to 12 residues. V was shortened by 5 bases and J by 7 bases, with 11 bases between the two germline ends. CDR1 SEHNR and CDR2 FQNEAQ come from the germline V gene (reference sequence). The CDR3 region is CASSPNSFGYTF. CDR3 coding DNA: TGTGCCAGCAGCCCGAACAGCTTTGGCTACACCTTC.

This clonotype has at least ten counts. CDR3 DNA sequence: TGTGCCAGCAGCGTAGTCTCTAACACAGATACGCAGTATTTT. Its protein product is CASSVVSNTDTQYF. The chain recombines TRBV9 with TRBJ2-3, with D uncertain. The germline V gene has CDR1 SGDLS and CDR2 YYNGEE. Trimming pared 0 bases from V and 2 bases from J, leaving 7 bases between. The CDR3 runs to 14 residues.

This clonotype occurred many times. This chain joins TRBV2 and TRBJ2-3; D is uncertain. From germline, CDR1 is SNHLY and CDR2 FYNNEI. The CDR3 covers 13 residues. Trimming took off 10 bases at V and 1 base at J, with 12 bases between the two ends. Written as DNA, the CDR3 is TGTGCCACGACCGTGTGGGGCACAGATACGCAGTATTTT. It translates to CATTVWGTDTQYF.

About this clonotype itself: A much bigger clone sits one base away, suggesting this may be a read error. The chain combines TRBV4-2 with TRBJ2-5; TRBD1 matches 9 bases. The CDR3 loop spans 15 amino acids. Germline V gene sequence: CDR1 LGHNA, CDR2 YNFKEQ. CDR3 sequence reads: CAGRPDRTGAETQYF. CDR3 in DNA: TGTGCCGGCAGACCCGACCGGACAGGGGCGGAGACCCAGTACTTC.

This clonotype came up many times. The rearrangement joins TRBV29-1 to TRBJ1-2, with a tentative D call TRBD1 (5 bases). This CDR3 contains 14 residues. CDR1 and CDR2 from the germline V gene are SQVTM and ANQGSEA. Trimming took off 3 bases at V and 0 bases at J, with 11 bases between the two ends. For the CDR3, the DNA is TGCAGCGTTGACCCCCAGGGCTCTAACTATGGCTACACCTTC. This encodes CSVDPQGSNYGYTF.

This clonotype was seen many times. V and J are TRBV5-1 and TRBJ1-4, with 7 bases fitting TRBD1. Germline V CDR1 and CDR2: SGHRS, YFSETQ. The CDR3 loop spans 15 amino acids. J gave up 5 bases and V 6 bases, and 10 bases lay outside the gene matches. The DNA for the CDR3 is TGCGCCAGCACCGACGATCCGGGACAGAATGAAAAACTGTTTTTT. Its protein product is CASTDDPGQNEKLFF.

This clonotype was counted ten times or more. The DNA for the CDR3 is TGTGCCAGCAGCTTATCAACTAGCGGGAGCAATGAGCAGTTCTTC. Translated, it gives CASSLSTSGSNEQFF. V usage is TRBV11-2 and J usage is TRBJ2-1, with TRBD2 matching over 11 bases. This CDR3 region has 15 residues. CDR1 and CDR2 from the germline V gene are SGHAT and FQNNGV. With 2 bases clipped from V and 6 bases from J, the junction kept 3 bases outside the gene matches.

At least ten counts were recorded for this clonotype. The chain uses TRBV28 and TRBJ2-2; D ambiguous. Germline CDR1 MDHEN, CDR2 SYDVKM. V was pared by 8 bases and J by 6 bases, with 16 bases between. The CDR3 has 14 residues. The CDR3 here is CASHPPLVAGELFF. The DNA for the CDR3 is TGTGCCAGCCATCCCCCGTTAGTGGCCGGGGAGCTGTTTTTT.

This clonotype showed up many times. This chain connects TRBV11-3 to TRBJ2-7, with 8 bases identical to TRBD1. The germline gives CDR1 SGHNT, CDR2 YENEEA. The CDR3 runs to 15 residues. The ends lost 3 bases at V and 5 bases at J; junction bases unmatched: 9. Written as DNA, the CDR3 is TGTGCCAGCAGCTTGGTAGGACAGGGTCGGAACGAGCAGTACTTC. Protein: CASSLVGQGRNEQYF. Full variable domain (outside the CDR3, taken from reference TRBV11-3 and TRBJ2-7): EAGVVQSPRYKIIEKKQPVAFWCNPISGHNTLYWYLQNLGQGPELLIRYENEEAVDDSQLPKDRFSAERLKGVDSTLKIQPAELGDSAVYLCASSLVGQGRNEQYFGPGTRLTVT.

This clonotype was observed many times. The V gene is TRBV10-3, the J gene TRBJ1-1; D is unresolved. Germline V gives CDR1 ENHRY, CDR2 SYGVKD. V lost 0 bases and J lost 1, with 6 bases in between. The CDR3 sequence is 14 residues long. CDR3 protein: CAISESTSNTEAFF. The CDR3, as DNA: TGTGCCATCAGTGAGTCGACTTCGAACACTGAAGCTTTCTTT.

This clonotype has ten or more counts. This sequence joins TRBV28 and TRBJ1-2; 7 nucleotides line up with TRBD1. J gave up 5 bases and V 6 bases, and 3 bases lay outside the gene matches. This CDR3 has 12 residues. Germline V CDR1 and CDR2: MDHEN, SYDVKM. CDR3 DNA sequence: TGTGCCAGCAGACAGACAGGGTATGGCTACACCTTC. Its translation is CASRQTGYGYTF.

Details on this clonotype: A read error may be the cause here, since a much bigger clone is one base away. This chain links TRBV7-9 with TRBJ2-7; 8 nucleotides match TRBD1. Germline V CDR1 and CDR2: SEHNR, FQNEAQ (reference sequence). J was trimmed by 4 bases and V by 4 bases; bases with no gene match: 12. The CDR3 length is 16 residues. CDR3 bases: TGTGCCAGCAGCTCGGACACCCAGGGGGCGTGTTACGAGCAGTACTTC. Protein product: CASSSDTQGACYEQYF.

The chain joins TRBV10-3 to TRBJ2-1; weak D call: TRBD2 (6 bases). Germline V gives CDR1 ENHRY, CDR2 SYGVKD. V was clipped by 7 bases and J by 9 bases, with 19 bases between them. This CDR3 spans 14 amino acids. The CDR3 nucleotides read TGTGCCATCAAAGACCGGGACTTAAGTACTGAGCAGTTCTTC. It codes for CAIKDRDLSTEQFF.

The rearrangement links TRBV7-9 to TRBJ1-4; D unresolved. CDR3 length: 14 residues. Trimming took off 1 base at V and 0 bases at J, with 3 bases between the two ends. Germline V gene data show CDR1 as SEHNR and CDR2 as FQNEAQ (reference sequence). CDR3 protein: CASSLDTTNEKLFF. For the CDR3, the DNA is TGTGCCAGCAGCTTAGACACAACTAATGAAAAACTGTTTTTT.

This clonotype was seen repeatedly, ten times or more. The rearrangement links TRBV5-1 to TRBJ1-1; D may be TRBD1 (6 bases). Trimming cost V 4 bases and J 5 bases, with 12 bases left between them. Germline loops: CDR1 SGHRS, CDR2 YFSETQ. CDR3 length equals 13 residues. CDR3 nucleotides: TGCGCCAGCAGCGGAGGGGGTATGACTGAAGCTTTCTTT. This encodes CASSGGGMTEAFF. Full variable domain (missing parts from reference TRBV5-1 and TRBJ1-1): KAGVTQTPRYLIKTRGQQVTLSCSPISGHRSVSWYQQTPGQGLQFLFEYFSETQRNKGNFPGRFSGRQFSNSRSEMNVSTLELGDSALYLCASSGGGMTEAFFGQGTRLTVV.

This clonotype was recorded at least ten times. The rearrangement links TRBV11-2 to TRBJ1-5; D possibly corresponds to TRBD1 (5 bases). The CDR3 has 13 amino acids. The germline V and J ends were trimmed by 3 bases and 3 bases, with 6 bases remaining between them. Germline V gene sequence: CDR1 SGHAT, CDR2 FQNNGV. The CDR3 DNA follows: TGTGCCAGCAGCTTGGACACCAATCAGCCCCAGCATTTT. Translation: CASSLDTNQPQHF.

This clonotype was seen at least ten times. The gene calls are TRBV12-3 or TRBV12-4 and TRBJ1-6, with a possible D match to TRBD1 (6 bases). Trimming left V 2 bases short and J 8 bases short, with 13 bases between. CDR3 size: 15 residues. CDR3 bases: TGTGCCAGCAGTTTAAGGGGCAGGGGAGATTCACCCCTCCACTTT. It yields the protein CASSLRGRGDSPLHF.

The table lists this clonotype with many counts. The chain has TRBV4-1 and TRBJ2-1; 12 bases agree with TRBD2. The CDR3 totals 16 residues. The V gene's germline CDR1 is MGHRA and CDR2 YSYEKL. Losses at the gene ends were 2 bases for V and 9 bases for J; bases not matched to a gene: 8. The CDR3 bases are TGCGCCAGCAGCCAATTATTGACTAGCGGGAGTGGTGAGCAGTTCTTC. Residues: CASSQLLTSGSGEQFF.